These 18 T cell receptor beta chains were all obtained from the same sample, sequenced in a study of cytomegalovirus exposure and HLA in healthy donors. PCR employed 60 Vbeta and 13 Jbeta primers. Sequencing used immunoSEQ multiplex PCR; TCRdb keeps in-frame clones, though not all of them. The table has fewer than 250,000 clones, around 78% seen once. The sequenced sample was PBMCs. These receptors came from a woman between 25 and 40 years old in good health and CMV-seropositive.

The rearrangement uses TRBV5-4 and TRBJ2-2; maybe TRBD2 (5 bases). Trimming removed 4 bases from V and 4 bases from J, with 17 bases in between. This CDR3 spans 16 amino acids. Germline V lookup: CDR1 SGHNT, CDR2 YYREEE (reference sequence). CDR3 nucleotide sequence: TGTGCCAGCAGCCTAGGGATAGAGGGTAGCACCGGGGAGCTGTTTTTT. It encodes CASSLGIEGSTGELFF.

The DNA of the CDR3 is TGTGCCAGCAGCTTAGGGGTTGGCAGGGGCCTTTCCAGCCCAATCCAAGAGACCCAGTACTTC. Encoded protein: CASSLGVGRGLSSPIQETQYF. V usage is TRBV7-8 and J usage is TRBJ2-5; D is possibly TRBD1 (6 bases). V lost 1 base to trimming and J lost 1 base, with 28 bases between them. Germline CDR1 and CDR2: SGHVS and FQNEAQ. CDR3 length: 21 amino acids.

The V gene is TRBV28, the J gene TRBJ2-7; D is uncertain. Trimming cost V 6 bases and J 2 bases, with 11 bases left between them. CDR1 and CDR2 (germline): MDHEN, SYDVKM. The CDR3 runs 13 residues. This CDR3 reads CASSPPDTYEQYF. CDR3 DNA: TGTGCCAGCAGCCCGCCTGACACCTACGAGCAGTACTTC. The full variable domain, rest sourced from reference TRBV28 and TRBJ2-7, is DVKVTQSSRYLVKRTGEKVFLECVQDMDHENMFWYRQDPGLGLRLIYFSYDVKMKEKGDIPEGYSVSREKKERFSLILESASTNQTSMYLCASSPPDTYEQYFGPGTRLTVT.

The rearrangement links TRBV5-4 to TRBJ2-3; weak D call: TRBD1 (6 bases). Germline assignment: CDR1 SGHNT and CDR2 YYREEE (reference sequence). CDR3 length: 17 residues. Trimming cost V 4 bases and J 7 bases, with 25 bases left between them. The CDR3 bases are TGTGCCAGCAGCCCTCTCCCAACAGGGAGCCATTCGAATACGCAGTATTTT. Translated, it gives CASSPLPTGSHSNTQYF.

The rearrangement links TRBV29-1 to TRBJ2-1; weak D call: TRBD2 (5 bases). The V gene lost 0 bases and the J gene lost 3 bases, with 12 bases spanning the gap. The CDR3 consists of 15 residues. The V gene's germline CDR1 is SQVTM and CDR2 ANQGSEA. CDR3 DNA: TGCAGCGTTGAAGATCTCGACGAGGGCTACAATGAGCAGTTCTTC. It encodes CSVEDLDEGYNEQFF.

The chain couples TRBV27 to TRBJ2-7, with 8 bases identical to TRBD1. This CDR3 comprises 12 residues. Germline CDR1 MNHEY, CDR2 SMNVEV (reference sequence). The V segment lost 8 bases and the J segment 7 bases; nucleotides outside the gene matches: 7. CDR3 nucleotide sequence: TGTGCCAGCTTAGCAGGGGGCGGGGAGCAGTACTTC. This translates into CASLAGGGEQYF.

There are a few counts of this clone. The chain links TRBV4-3 to TRBJ2-7, with TRBD1 matching over 9 bases. Germline values: CDR1 LGHNA, CDR2 YSLEER. V lost 5 bases to trimming and J lost 6 bases; unmatched junction nucleotides: 8. This CDR3 has 14 amino acids. CDR3 sequence (DNA): TGCGCCAGCAGCGTTTACAGGGGGCGCGCCGAGCAGTACTTC. Residues: CASSVYRGRAEQYF.

The chain is built from TRBV14 and TRBJ1-1; 11 nucleotides line up with TRBD1. V lost 4 bases to trimming and J lost 7 bases; unmatched junction nucleotides: 8. This CDR3 contains 15 residues. Per germline, CDR1 SGHDN and CDR2 FVKESK. The CDR3 loop reads CASSPGTGGWVEAFF. The CDR3 nucleotides are TGTGCCAGCAGCCCCGGGACAGGGGGATGGGTTGAAGCTTTCTTT.

This chain links TRBV5-1 with TRBJ2-3; the match to TRBD2 covers 14 bases. V lost 4 bases to trimming and J lost 3 bases; unmatched junction nucleotides: 10. The CDR3 is made up of 18 amino acids. Germline V gene sequence: CDR1 SGHRS, CDR2 YFSETQ. The CDR3 here is CASSGTSGGTVRTDTQYF. The CDR3, as DNA: TGCGCCAGCAGCGGGACTAGCGGGGGAACGGTCCGTACAGATACGCAGTATTTT.

The rearrangement links TRBV6-1 to TRBJ2-3; D might be TRBD1 (5 bases). With 7 bases removed from V and 4 bases from J, the gap between germline ends came to 6 bases. CDR1 and CDR2 (germline): MNHNS, SASEGT. CDR3 size: 11 residues. The CDR3 coding sequence is TGTGCCAGCATCAGGGCAGATACGCAGTATTTT. Protein: CASIRADTQYF.

This rearrangement joins TRBV6-1 to TRBJ1-4; weak D call: TRBD1 (5 bases). V was clipped by 4 bases and J by 4 bases, with 19 bases between them. This CDR3 comprises 17 residues. Germline V gene data show CDR1 as MNHNS and CDR2 as SASEGT. In DNA form, the CDR3 reads TGTGCCAGCAGTGTCTCTTTTTCAGGGTTCATTAATGAAAAACTGTTTTTT. Translating gives CASSVSFSGFINEKLFF.

This clone was seen a single time. The V call is TRBV5-6, the J call TRBJ1-1; D is possibly TRBD1 (6 bases). The CDR3 extends over 15 amino acids. The germline V gene has CDR1 SGHDT and CDR2 YYEEEE. The V end lost 4 bases, the J end lost 12 bases, and 25 bases lay between the germline ends. This CDR3 is CASSQDPDDTGRTFF. In DNA, the CDR3 is TGTGCCAGCAGCCAGGACCCTGACGATACAGGGAGAACTTTCTTT.

V is TRBV5-3 and J is TRBJ2-7; 9 bases agree with TRBD1. TRBV5-3 is flagged as an ORF with uncertain function. The CDR3 contains 15 residues. J was trimmed by 6 bases and V by 4 bases; bases with no gene match: 11. CDR3 residues: CARSATGTGSGEQYF. CDR3 bases: TGTGCCAGAAGCGCGACCGGGACAGGGAGCGGCGAGCAGTACTTC.

This rearrangement joins TRBV19 to TRBJ2-2, with 10 nucleotides matching TRBD1. The CDR3 is made up of 15 amino acids. V dropped 9 bases and J dropped 4; count of bases not matched to a gene: 8. Germline V gene data show CDR1 as LNHDA and CDR2 as SQIVND (reference sequence). The CDR3 protein is CASSLDRGLTGELFF. The CDR3 DNA reads as TGTGCCAGCAGTCTAGACAGGGGGCTCACCGGGGAGCTGTTTTTT.

This clone has just a few counts. The chain combines TRBV19 with TRBJ2-2; TRBD1 is a possible D gene (6 bases). Germline CDR1 LNHDA, CDR2 SQIVND (reference sequence). The ends were cut back, 7 bases at V and 2 bases at J, with 11 bases in the middle. CDR3 length: 14 residues. CDR3 protein: CASNRDKNTGELFF. The CDR3 nucleotides are TGTGCCAGTAACCGGGACAAAAACACCGGGGAGCTGTTTTTT.

There are a few counts of this clone. The J gene is TRBJ2-1, the V gene TRBV4-2; the match to TRBD2 covers 12 bases. Germline V lookup: CDR1 LGHNA, CDR2 YNFKEQ. There are 16 residues in the CDR3. V trimming: 7 bases; J trimming: 4 bases; junction bases outside the gene matches: 8. CDR3: CASTPSGRALYNEQFF. Written as DNA, the CDR3 is TGTGCCAGCACGCCTAGCGGGAGGGCCCTTTACAATGAGCAGTTCTTC.

V gene TRBV2 combines with J gene TRBJ2-2, with D possibly matching TRBD1 (5 bases). Between the trimmed V and J ends, which lost 8 bases and 9 bases, there was a span of 19 bases. The CDR3 has 14 residues. Germline V CDR1 and CDR2: SNHLY, FYNNEI. The CDR3 coding sequence is TGTGCCAGCCAAGGCAGGGTAATATCCTGGGAGCTGTTTTTT. Residues: CASQGRVISWELFF.

The chain combines TRBV9 with TRBJ2-7; 9 positions agree with TRBD1. V lost 0 bases to trimming and J lost 3 bases; unmatched junction nucleotides: 7. This CDR3 is 16 amino acids long. Looked up from germline, CDR1 is SGDLS and CDR2 is YYNGEE. CDR3 sequence reads: CASSVGRGTGYYEQYF. As DNA, the CDR3 is TGTGCCAGCAGCGTAGGACGGGGGACAGGGTACTACGAGCAGTACTTC. The whole variable domain, filled in from reference TRBV9 and TRBJ2-7, reads DSGVTQTPKHLITATGQRVTLRCSPRSGDLSVYWYQQSLDQGLQFLIQYYNGEERAKGNILERFSAQQFPDLHSELNLSSLELGDSALYFCASSVGRGTGYYEQYFGPGTRLTVT.